Listed below are T cell receptor beta chains from one sample, sequenced in a study of T cells after yellow fever vaccination. TCRdb itself ran the 5' RACE reads through MiXCR, one entry per CDR3 protein. Of more than 300,000 distinct CDR3 sequences detected, around 4.3% appear once; the ten largest clones hold roughly a fifth. Source: PBMCs, taken 15 days after the yellow fever booster vaccination. These receptors were collected from a man younger than 35 who received the YFV17D yellow fever vaccine. Each CDR3 is given with its conserved first and last residue. The order of the fields is clone size, D gene, V gene, CDR3 protein. D genes are given only for firm matches. Where a row states a size, it is once, few, many or the class of an expanded clone; other rows omit it.

>.|.|TRBV5-1
CASSLVRRQEPRMSGANVLTF
>.|TRBD1|TRBV6-1
CASEPGQGGSYGYTF
>many|.|TRBV9
CASSDPRVPDTQYF
>.|.|TRBV7-6
CASSTTDRHEAFF
>many|TRBD1|TRBV30
CAWSVTGASYGYTF
>.|TRBD1|TRBV7-6
CAIEGADYGYTF
>many|.|TRBV7-2
CASDWSWSNQPQHF
>many|TRBD1|TRBV5-1
CASSPLGQITDTQYF
>many|TRBD2|TRBV7-2
CASSLVGWTSGGYNEQFF
>.|.|TRBV20-1
CSAPLVSLQETQYF
>.|.|TRBV2
CASNQETYEQYF
>many|.|TRBV30
CAWNREGDEQYF
>.|.|TRBV20-1
CSARDLGDGANVLTF
>many|.|TRBV20-1
CSATDTPNQPQHF
>few|.|TRBV7-9
CASSETGWNSYTF
>many|.|TRBV4-3
CASSQESRLPPQSDTQYF
>few|.|TRBV5-1
CASSLMRGRDTEAFF
>.|.|TRBV5-6
CASSWTRRYRYF
>many|.|TRBV7-9
CASSPAGYSGNTIYF
>many|.|TRBV13
CASSLIGENEQFF
>few|.|TRBV10-3
CAISGGDGYGYTF
>many|.|TRBV6-5
CASSRQLSNEAQYF
>.|.|TRBV10-3
CAIRQGPMGTEAFF
>few|.|TRBV9
CASSVPDRANYGYTF
>few|.|TRBV7-9
CASRSAGGPQYF
>many|TRBD1|TRBV20-1
CSARDRALLRNEQFF
>many|TRBD1|TRBV4-2
CASSHEQGEGAFF
>few|.|TRBV7-2
CASSLGGWVNEQFF
>many|.|TRBV7-9
CASSLSGFDYGYTF
>many|TRBD1|TRBV20-1
CSARGGTEMNTDTQYF
>few|TRBD2|TRBV10-3
CAISESLLAGITQYF
>.|TRBD2|TRBV25-1
CASSEYLAGDSEQFF
>many|.|TRBV20-1
CSARQTNTGELFF
>few|.|TRBV14
CASSQGGLYGYTF
>few|TRBD1|TRBV25-1
CASRGLNRGRTFYEQYF
>few|.|TRBV18
CASSPYNQLAKNIQYF
>few|.|TRBV7-8
CASSLARTDSPLHF
>.|TRBD1|TRBV5-1
CASSFSLRGHNEQFF
>few|.|TRBV4-3
CASSQGLQSNTGELFF
>many|.|TRBV20-1
CSAPRYRATEAFF
>.|.|TRBV7-9
CAAGPSGANVLTF
>few|.|TRBV11-2
CASSPGTGMNQPQHF
>many|.|TRBV7-7
CASSLAGLTGELFF
>few|.|TRBV7-2
CASSPGSRTGELFF
>many|.|TRBV12-3/TRBV12-4
CASSSFAMGEKLFF
>few|.|TRBV7-9
CASSYRTEHAIFNYGYTF
>.|TRBD1|TRBV27
CASSSGTGRGQPQHF
>.|TRBD1|TRBV28
CASSPRRTGVGEHPQHF
>few|TRBD1|TRBV5-6
CASSLGQEREQFF
>many|TRBD1|TRBV27
CASSHGQGTEYF
>many|TRBD1|TRBV20-1
CSAMTGLSYEQYF
>.|TRBD2|TRBV4-3
CASSQELPGGSTGELFF
>many|.|TRBV4-3
CASSQETRNYGYTF
>.|.|TRBV25-1
CASSEPGTDTQYF
>many|TRBD2|TRBV20-1
CSADGGSGGPTDTQYF